This T cell receptor (beta chain) was documented in a study of cytomegalovirus exposure and HLA in healthy donors. The germline V and J ends were trimmed by 3 bases and 0 bases, with 9 bases remaining between them. The CDR3 length is 14 residues. Germline V CDR1 and CDR2: SGHNT, YYREEE (reference sequence). The PCR had 60 Vbeta and 13 Jbeta primers. Assay used: immunoSEQ multiplex PCR; TCRdb lists only in-frame clones, some missing. The table shows 100,000 to 150,000 clones, with around 70% occurring only once. This chain links TRBV5-4 with TRBJ1-1, with D possibly being TRBD1 (6 bases). The sequencing sample was made of PBMCs. This sequence originates from a human donor in good health. Here the CDR3 reads CASSSQGMNTEAFF. In DNA form, the CDR3 reads TGTGCCAGCAGCTCACAGGGAATGAACACTGAAGCTTTCTTT.